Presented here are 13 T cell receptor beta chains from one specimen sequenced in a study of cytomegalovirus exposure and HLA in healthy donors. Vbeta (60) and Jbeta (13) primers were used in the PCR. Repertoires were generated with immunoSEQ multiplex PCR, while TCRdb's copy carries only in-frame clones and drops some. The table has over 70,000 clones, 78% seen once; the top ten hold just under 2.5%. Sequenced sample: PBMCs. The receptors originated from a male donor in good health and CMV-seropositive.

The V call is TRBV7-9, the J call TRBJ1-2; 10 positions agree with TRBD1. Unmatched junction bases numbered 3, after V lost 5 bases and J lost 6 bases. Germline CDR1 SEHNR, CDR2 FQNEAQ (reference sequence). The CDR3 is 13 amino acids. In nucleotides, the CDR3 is TGTGCCAGCAGCGTTGGGACAGGGGATGGCTACACCTTC. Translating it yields CASSVGTGDGYTF.

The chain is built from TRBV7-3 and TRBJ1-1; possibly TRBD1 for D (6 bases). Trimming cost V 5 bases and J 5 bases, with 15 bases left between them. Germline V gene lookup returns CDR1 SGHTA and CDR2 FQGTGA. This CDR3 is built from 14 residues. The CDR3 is CASSADSLGTEAFF. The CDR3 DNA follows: TGTGCCAGCAGCGCGGACAGTCTGGGAACTGAAGCTTTCTTT.

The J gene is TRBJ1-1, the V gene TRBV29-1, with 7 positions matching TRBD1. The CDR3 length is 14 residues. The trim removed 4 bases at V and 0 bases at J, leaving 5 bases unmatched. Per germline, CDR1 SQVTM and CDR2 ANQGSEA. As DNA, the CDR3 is TGCAGCGTTGGAGGGGGCGGAATGAACACTGAAGCTTTCTTT. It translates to CSVGGGGMNTEAFF. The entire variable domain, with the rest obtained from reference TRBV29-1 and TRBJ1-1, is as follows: SAVISQKPSRDICQRGTSLTIQCQVDSQVTMMFWYRQQPGQSLTLIATANQGSEATYESGFVIDKFPISRPNLTFSTLTVSNMSPEDSSIYLCSVGGGGMNTEAFFGQGTRLTVV.

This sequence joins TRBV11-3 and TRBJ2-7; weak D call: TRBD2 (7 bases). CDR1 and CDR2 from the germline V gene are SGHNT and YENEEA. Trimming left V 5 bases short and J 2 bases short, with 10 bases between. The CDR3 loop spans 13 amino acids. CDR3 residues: CASSRGATYEQYF. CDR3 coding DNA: TGTGCCAGCAGCCGGGGGGCCACCTACGAGCAGTACTTC.

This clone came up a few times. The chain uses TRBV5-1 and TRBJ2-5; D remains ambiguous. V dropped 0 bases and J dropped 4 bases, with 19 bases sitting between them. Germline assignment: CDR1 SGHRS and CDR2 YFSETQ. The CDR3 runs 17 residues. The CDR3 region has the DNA TGCGCCAGCAGCTTGGCTTTTCGCCGCCGCGGCGGAGAGACCCAGTACTTC. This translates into CASSLAFRRRGGETQYF.

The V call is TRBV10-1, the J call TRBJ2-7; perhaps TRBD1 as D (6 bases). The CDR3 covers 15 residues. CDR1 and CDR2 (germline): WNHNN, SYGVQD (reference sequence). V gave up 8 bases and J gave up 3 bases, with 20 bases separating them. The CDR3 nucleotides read TGCGCCAGCGAGAAGGGGGAAGATTCGAGCTACGAGCAGTACTTC. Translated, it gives CASEKGEDSSYEQYF.

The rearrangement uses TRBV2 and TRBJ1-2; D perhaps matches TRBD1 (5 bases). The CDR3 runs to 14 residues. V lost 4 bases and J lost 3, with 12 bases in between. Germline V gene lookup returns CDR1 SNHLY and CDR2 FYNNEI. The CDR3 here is CASSVIGRDYGYTF. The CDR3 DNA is TGTGCCAGCAGTGTAATCGGCAGGGACTATGGCTACACCTTC.

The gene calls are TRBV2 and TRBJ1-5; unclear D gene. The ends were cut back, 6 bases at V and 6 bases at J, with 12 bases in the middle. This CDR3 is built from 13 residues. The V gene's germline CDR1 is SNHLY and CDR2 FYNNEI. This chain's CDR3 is CASSTHIRQPQHF. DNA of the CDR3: TGTGCCAGCAGCACACACATCCGTCAGCCCCAGCATTTT.

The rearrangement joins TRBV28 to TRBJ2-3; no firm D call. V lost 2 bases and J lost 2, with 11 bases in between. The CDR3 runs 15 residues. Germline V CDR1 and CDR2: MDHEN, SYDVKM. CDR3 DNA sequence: TGTGCCAGCAGTTTAGTCTACAGAAACACAGATACGCAGTATTTT. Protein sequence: CASSLVYRNTDTQYF.

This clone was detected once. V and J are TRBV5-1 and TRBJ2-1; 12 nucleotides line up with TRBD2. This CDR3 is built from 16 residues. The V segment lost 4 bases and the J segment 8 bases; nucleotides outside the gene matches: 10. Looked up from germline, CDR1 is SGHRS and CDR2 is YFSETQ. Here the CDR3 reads CASSARLAGEVDEQFF. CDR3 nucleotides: TGCGCCAGCAGCGCCAGACTAGCGGGAGAGGTCGATGAGCAGTTCTTC.

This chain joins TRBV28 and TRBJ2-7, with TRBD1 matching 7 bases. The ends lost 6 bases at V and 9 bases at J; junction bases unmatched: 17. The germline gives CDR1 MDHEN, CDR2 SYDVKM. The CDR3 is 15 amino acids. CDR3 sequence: CASRPTGAQGSGQYF. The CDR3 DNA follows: TGTGCCAGCAGACCCACAGGGGCCCAAGGATCTGGGCAGTACTTC.

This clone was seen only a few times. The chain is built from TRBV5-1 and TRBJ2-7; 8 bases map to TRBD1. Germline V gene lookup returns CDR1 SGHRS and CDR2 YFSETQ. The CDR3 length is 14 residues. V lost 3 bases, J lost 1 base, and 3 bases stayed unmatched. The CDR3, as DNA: TGCGCCAGCAGCTCCAGGACAGGGTCCTACGAGCAGTACTTC. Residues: CASSSRTGSYEQYF.

The CDR3 coding sequence is TGTGCCAGTAGTATAGGGCAGTCCTACGAGCAGTACTTC. Amino acid sequence: CASSIGQSYEQYF. The V gene is TRBV19, the J gene TRBJ2-7; D is uncertain. V lost 1 base, J lost 1 base, and 5 bases lay in between. Germline CDR1 and CDR2: LNHDA and SQIVND (reference sequence). The CDR3 is 13 amino acids. Together with reference TRBV19 and TRBJ2-7, the CDR3 gives the full variable domain: DGGITQSPKYLFRKEGQNVTLSCEQNLNHDAMYWYRQDPGQGLRLIYYSQIVNDFQKGDIAEGYSVSREKKESFPLTVTSAQKNPTAFYLCASSIGQSYEQYFGPGTRLTVT.